The clone carrying this T cell receptor (beta chain) was found many times. Patients with other autoimmune diseases, uncontrolled infections, pregnancy or lactation were excluded. RNA served as the template for amplifying TCR beta CDR3 regions. The library came from an HTBI-primed first-round RT-PCR and a second-round multiplex PCR. TCRdb reprocessed the multiplex PCR reads via MiXCR and lists one record per CDR3 protein. The sample holds 30,000 to 50,000 distinct CDR3 sequences, roughly 50% seen once. This entry belongs to a study of Graves' ophthalmopathy and Graves' hyperthyroidism. The CDR3 runs to 15 residues. CDR1 SEHNR and CDR2 FQNEAQ come from the germline V gene (reference sequence). The J segment lost 6 bases and the V segment lost 10 bases, leaving 13 bases of the junction unmatched.

The sample taken for sequencing was peripheral blood. The rearrangement links TRBV7-9 to TRBJ2-3; 10 bases align to TRBD2. The receptor was derived from an adult woman with stable Graves' hyperthyroidism. The CDR3 reads CAIWGLAGDSDTQYF. The CDR3 DNA follows: TGTGCCATCTGGGGGCTAGCGGGAGATTCGGATACGCAGTATTTT.